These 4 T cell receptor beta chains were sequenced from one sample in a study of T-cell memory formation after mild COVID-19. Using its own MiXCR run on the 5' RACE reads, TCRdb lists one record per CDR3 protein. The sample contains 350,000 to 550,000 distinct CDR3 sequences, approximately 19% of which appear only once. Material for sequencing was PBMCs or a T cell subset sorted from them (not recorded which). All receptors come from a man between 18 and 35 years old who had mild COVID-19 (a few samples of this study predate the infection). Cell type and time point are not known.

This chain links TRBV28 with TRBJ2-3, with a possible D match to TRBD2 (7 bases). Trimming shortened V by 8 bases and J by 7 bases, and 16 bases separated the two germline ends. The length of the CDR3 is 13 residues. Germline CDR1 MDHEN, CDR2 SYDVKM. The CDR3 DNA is TGTGCCAGCCGGGCGGGGGCGAGGAATACGCAGTATTTT. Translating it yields CASRAGARNTQYF.

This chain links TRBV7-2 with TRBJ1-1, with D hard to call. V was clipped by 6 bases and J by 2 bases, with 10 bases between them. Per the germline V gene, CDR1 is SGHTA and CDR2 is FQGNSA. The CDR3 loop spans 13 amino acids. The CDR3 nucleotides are TGTGCCAGCAGTTACGACTCAAACACTGAAGCTTTCTTT. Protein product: CASSYDSNTEAFF.

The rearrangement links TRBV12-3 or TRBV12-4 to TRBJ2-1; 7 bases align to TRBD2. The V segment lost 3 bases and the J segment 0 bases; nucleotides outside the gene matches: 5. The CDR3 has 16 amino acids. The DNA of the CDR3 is TGTGCCAGCAGTTTTAGCGGGCGAGGCTCCTACAATGAGCAGTTCTTC. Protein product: CASSFSGRGSYNEQFF.

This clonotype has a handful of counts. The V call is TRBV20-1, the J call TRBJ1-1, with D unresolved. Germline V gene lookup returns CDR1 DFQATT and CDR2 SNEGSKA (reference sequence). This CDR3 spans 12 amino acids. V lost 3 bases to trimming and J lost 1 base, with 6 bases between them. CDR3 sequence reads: CSASIRNTEAFF. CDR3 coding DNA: TGCAGTGCTAGCATCAGGAACACTGAAGCTTTCTTT.